This is a list of T cell receptor beta chains from one sample in a study of shared clonotypes between healthy human individuals. Clones were read by immunoSEQ multiplex PCR, and TCRdb kept only the in-frame ones, dropping some. The sample has about 2.2 million clones, about 93% seen once. Sequencing was carried out using naive CD8+ T cells from PBMCs. These receptor sequences come from a man aged 18 to 30 in good health. Some clones in this sample may be carry-over from other donors' samples. The CDR3 runs from the conserved cysteine through the conserved F or W. The order of the fields is V gene, D gene, J gene, clone size, CDR3 protein, CDR3 DNA. The D gene is left open where the match is weak. The size entry is marked missing in some rows and otherwise reads once, few, many or a size class.

TRBV4-1	TRBD2	TRBJ2-2	-	CASSQDRLAGIPPGELFF	TGCGCCAGCAGCCAAGACCGACTAGCGGGAATTCCCCCCGGGGAGCTGTTTTTT
TRBV28	-	TRBJ1-1	-	CASSFVEEMRAFF	TGTGCCAGCAGTTTTGTGGAGGAGATGAGGGCTTTCTTT
TRBV4-3	-	TRBJ1-2	once	CASSQVGQKDGYTF	TGCGCCAGCAGCCAAGTGGGACAAAAGGATGGCTACACCTTC
TRBV2	-	TRBJ1-4	once	CASSESVRSGEKLFF	TGTGCCAGCAGTGAATCGGTCCGGAGCGGCGAAAAACTGTTTTTT
TRBV7-9	TRBD1	TRBJ2-7	-	CASSEKTGGYEQYF	TGTGCCAGCAGCGAGAAGACAGGGGGCTACGAGCAGTACTTC
TRBV7-8	-	TRBJ2-7	-	CASSLAGSGYEQYF	TGTGCCAGCAGCTTAGCTGGTAGCGGCTACGAGCAGTACTTC
TRBV27	TRBD2	TRBJ2-1	-	CASSPGTSARNEQFF	TGTGCCAGCAGTCCCGGGACTAGCGCACGTAATGAGCAGTTCTTC
TRBV27	-	TRBJ2-7	-	CASSLSFYYEQYF	TGTGCCAGCAGTTTATCGTTTTACTACGAGCAGTACTTC
TRBV29-1	-	TRBJ2-7	-	CSVGLSVYEQYF	TGCAGCGTTGGTCTCTCGGTCTACGAGCAGTACTTC
TRBV7-9	TRBD1	TRBJ2-5	-	CASSSGGQGVETQYF	TGTGCCAGCAGCTCAGGGGGACAGGGGGTCGAGACCCAGTACTTC
TRBV4-2	-	TRBJ2-7	-	CASSTPRDTAYEQYF	TGTGCCAGCAGCACCCCCCGGGACACCGCCTACGAGCAGTACTTC
TRBV19	TRBD1	TRBJ2-4	-	CASSPGQGYGAKNIQYF	TGTGCCAGTAGCCCGGGACAGGGGTATGGAGCCAAAAACATTCAGTACTTC
TRBV2	-	TRBJ2-7	-	CASSGGTRSEQYF	TGTGCCAGCAGTGGCGGGACAAGGTCCGAGCAGTACTTC
TRBV28	-	TRBJ2-7	-	CASSLRGSTYEQYF	TGTGCCAGCAGTTTACGAGGTTCCACCTACGAGCAGTACTTC
TRBV5-1	-	TRBJ2-2	-	CASSPGSTGELFF	TGCGCCAGCAGCCCAGGGTCTACCGGGGAGCTGTTTTTT
TRBV6-1	TRBD2	TRBJ2-1	-	CASSESTSGGGNEQFF	TGTGCCAGTAGTGAATCGACTAGCGGAGGGGGCAATGAGCAGTTCTTC
TRBV9	TRBD2	TRBJ2-1	-	CASSPSGTYNEQFF	TGTGCCAGCAGCCCTAGCGGGACCTACAATGAGCAGTTCTTC
TRBV27	-	TRBJ1-5	-	CASSLLGVDQPQHF	TGTGCCAGCAGTTTACTAGGGGTAGATCAGCCCCAGCATTTT
TRBV7-9	-	TRBJ2-7	-	CASSLAAGISYEQYF	TGTGCCAGCAGCCTCGCCGCGGGGATCTCCTACGAGCAGTACTTC
TRBV9	-	TRBJ2-7	-	CASSPTVSGYEQYF	TGTGCCAGCAGCCCAACCGTAAGTGGCTACGAGCAGTACTTC
TRBV2	-	TRBJ2-5	-	CASTSGTQYQETQYF	TGTGCCAGCACCTCAGGGACTCAGTACCAAGAGACCCAGTACTTC
TRBV7-6	TRBD1	TRBJ2-7	-	CASSFGTGDYEQYF	TGTGCCAGCAGCTTCGGGACAGGGGACTACGAGCAGTACTTC
TRBV7-9	-	TRBJ2-3	-	CASSLVAFTDTQYF	TGTGCCAGCAGCTTAGTGGCCTTTACAGATACGCAGTATTTT
TRBV5-1	-	TRBJ2-2	-	CASSGAMTGELFF	TGCGCCAGCAGCGGGGCCATGACCGGGGAGCTGTTTTTT
TRBV5-4	-	TRBJ1-2	-	CASSLGLEDGYTF	TGTGCCAGCAGCTTGGGCCTCGAAGACGGCTACACCTTC
TRBV13	-	TRBJ1-1	-	CASSFGGAEAFF	TGTGCCAGCAGCTTTGGGGGGGCTGAAGCTTTCTTT
TRBV5-1	-	TRBJ2-1	-	CASSLGPQGGPGNEQFF	TGCGCCAGCAGCTTGGGGCCCCAGGGGGGTCCGGGCAATGAGCAGTTCTTC
TRBV6-1	-	TRBJ2-7	-	CASSEYITGGSEQYF	TGTGCCAGCAGTGAATATATTACCGGCGGGTCGGAGCAGTACTTT
TRBV18	TRBD1	TRBJ1-1	-	CASSPPKGARDTEAFF	TGTGCCAGCTCACCACCTAAGGGGGCGCGGGACACTGAAGCTTTCTTT
TRBV28	TRBD1	TRBJ2-7	-	CASSQRTGVLYEQYF	TGTGCCAGCAGCCAGAGGACAGGAGTCCTCTACGAGCAGTACTTC
TRBV13	-	TRBJ2-2	-	CASSPSNIGTGELFF	TGTGCCAGCAGCCCCTCTAATATTGGCACCGGGGAGCTGTTTTTT